This entry features one TCR beta chain sequence. The data stem from a study of OX40 agonist ivuxolimab in advanced cancers. Using immunoSEQ multiplex PCR, the repertoire was profiled, and TCRdb retains in-frame clones only, with some absent. The sample records about 84,000 clones, around 84% being singletons. In germline, CDR1 is SGHRS, CDR2 YFSETQ. This CDR3 is built from 15 residues. Trimming took off 0 bases at V and 1 base at J, with 9 bases between the two ends. The chain employs TRBV5-1 and TRBJ2-3; no definite D call. Here the sequenced sample was CD4+ or CD8+ T cells sorted from blood, taken in a trial of the OX40 agonist ivuxolimab. This TCR derives from an adult with an advanced solid tumor such as melanoma, head and neck, liver or kidney cancer. DNA of the CDR3: TGCGCCAGCAGCTTGGCCGCAGACGGCACAGATACGCAGTATTTT. Its protein product is CASSLAADGTDTQYF.